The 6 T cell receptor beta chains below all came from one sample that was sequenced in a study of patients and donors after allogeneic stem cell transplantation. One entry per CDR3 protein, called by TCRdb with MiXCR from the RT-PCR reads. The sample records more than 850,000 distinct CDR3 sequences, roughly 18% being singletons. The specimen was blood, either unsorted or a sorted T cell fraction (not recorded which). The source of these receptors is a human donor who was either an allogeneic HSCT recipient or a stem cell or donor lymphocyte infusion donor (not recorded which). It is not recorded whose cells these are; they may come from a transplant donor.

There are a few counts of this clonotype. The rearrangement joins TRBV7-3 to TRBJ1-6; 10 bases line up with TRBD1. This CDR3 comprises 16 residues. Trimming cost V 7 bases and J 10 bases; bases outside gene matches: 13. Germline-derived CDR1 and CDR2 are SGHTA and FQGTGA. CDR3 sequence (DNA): TGTGCCAGCACTAGTCAGAGGGACAGGGGATACTCACCCCTCCACTTT. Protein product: CASTSQRDRGYSPLHF.

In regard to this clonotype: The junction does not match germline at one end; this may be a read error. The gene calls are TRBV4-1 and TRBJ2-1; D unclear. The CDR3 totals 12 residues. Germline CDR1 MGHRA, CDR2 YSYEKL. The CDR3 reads CARSQEANEQFF. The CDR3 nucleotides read TGCGCCAGAAGCCAAGAGGCCAATGAGCAGTTCTTC.

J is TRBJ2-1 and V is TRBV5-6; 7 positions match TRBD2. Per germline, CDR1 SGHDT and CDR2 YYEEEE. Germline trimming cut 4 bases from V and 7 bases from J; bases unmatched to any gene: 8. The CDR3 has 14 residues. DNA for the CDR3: TGTGCCAGCAGCCTGAATGCGGGGGATAATGAGCAGTTCTTC. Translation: CASSLNAGDNEQFF.

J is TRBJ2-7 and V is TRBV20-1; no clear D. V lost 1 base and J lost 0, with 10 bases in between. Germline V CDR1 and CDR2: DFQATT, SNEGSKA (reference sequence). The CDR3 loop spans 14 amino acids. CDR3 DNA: TGCAGTGCTAGAGTTAGGGCAGTCTCCTACGAGCAGTACTTC. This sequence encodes CSARVRAVSYEQYF.

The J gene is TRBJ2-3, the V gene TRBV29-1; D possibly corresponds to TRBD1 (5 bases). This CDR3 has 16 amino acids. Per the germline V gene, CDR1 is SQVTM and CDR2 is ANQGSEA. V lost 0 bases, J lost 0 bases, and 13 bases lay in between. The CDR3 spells CSVEDPGKGSTDTQYF. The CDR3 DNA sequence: TGCAGCGTTGAAGACCCAGGGAAGGGGAGCACAGATACGCAGTATTTT.

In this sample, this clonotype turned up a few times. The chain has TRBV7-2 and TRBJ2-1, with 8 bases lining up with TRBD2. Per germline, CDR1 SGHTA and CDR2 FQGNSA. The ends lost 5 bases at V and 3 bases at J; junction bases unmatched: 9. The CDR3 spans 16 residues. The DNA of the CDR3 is TGTGCCAGCAGCCCCCCCGGGCGGGAGGTCTACAATGAGCAGTTCTTC. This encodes CASSPPGREVYNEQFF.